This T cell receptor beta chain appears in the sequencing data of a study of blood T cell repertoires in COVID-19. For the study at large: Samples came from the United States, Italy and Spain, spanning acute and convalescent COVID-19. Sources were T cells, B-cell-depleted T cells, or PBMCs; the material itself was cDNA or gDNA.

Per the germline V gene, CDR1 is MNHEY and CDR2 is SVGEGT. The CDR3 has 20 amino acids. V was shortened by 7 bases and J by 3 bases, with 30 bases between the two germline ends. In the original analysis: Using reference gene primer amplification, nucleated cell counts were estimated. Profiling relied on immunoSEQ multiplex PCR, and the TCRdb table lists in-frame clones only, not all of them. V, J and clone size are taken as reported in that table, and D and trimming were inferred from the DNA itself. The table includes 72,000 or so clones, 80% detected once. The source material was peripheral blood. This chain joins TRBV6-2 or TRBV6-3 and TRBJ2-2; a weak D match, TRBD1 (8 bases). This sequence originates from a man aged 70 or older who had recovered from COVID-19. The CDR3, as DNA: TGTGCCAGCACCCCCACTACAGGGGGTCAAGCGGGGAAACACACCGGGGAGCTGTTTTTT. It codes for CASTPTTGGQAGKHTGELFF.